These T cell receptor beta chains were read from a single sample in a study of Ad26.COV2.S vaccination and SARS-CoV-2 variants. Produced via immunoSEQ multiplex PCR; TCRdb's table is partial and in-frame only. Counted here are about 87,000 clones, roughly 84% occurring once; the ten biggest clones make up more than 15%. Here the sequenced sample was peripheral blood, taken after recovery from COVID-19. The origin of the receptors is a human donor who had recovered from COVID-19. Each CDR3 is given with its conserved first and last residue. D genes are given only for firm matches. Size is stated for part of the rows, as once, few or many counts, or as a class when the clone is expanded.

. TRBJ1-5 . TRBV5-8 TGTGCCAGCAGCGACGGGACGGCCGTCGGCAATCAGCCCCAGCATTTT CASSDGTAVGNQPQHF
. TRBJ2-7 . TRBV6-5 TGTGCCAGCTGGGCGGCCCTCAGCTCCTACGAGCAGTACTTC CASWAALSSYEQYF
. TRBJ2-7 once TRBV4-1 TGCGCCAGCAGCCAGCCGGGGGCTAGCCACGAGCAGTACTTC CASSQPGASHEQYF
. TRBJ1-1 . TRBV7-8 TGTGCCAGCAGCTTAAAAGTATACGGAGACGGGGCTTTCTTT CASSLKVYGDGAFF
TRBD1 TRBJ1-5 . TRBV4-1 TGCGCCAGCAGCCAAGAAGGGGGGACAGGTTATAGCAATCAGCCCCAGCATTTT CASSQEGGTGYSNQPQHF
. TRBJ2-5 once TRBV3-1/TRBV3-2 TGTGCCAGCAGAAACAGCCAAGAGACCCAGTACTTC CASRNSQETQYF
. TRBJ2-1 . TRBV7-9 TGTGCCAGCAGCACCCCGGGGATGTGGGGATACAATGAGCAGTTCTTC CASSTPGMWGYNEQFF
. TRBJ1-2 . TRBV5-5 TGTGCCAGCAGCTTGGAAGGCCGTAACTATGGCTACACCTTC CASSLEGRNYGYTF
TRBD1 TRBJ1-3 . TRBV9 TGTGCCAGCAGCCGGGACAGCAGCTCTGGAAACACCATATATTTT CASSRDSSSGNTIYF
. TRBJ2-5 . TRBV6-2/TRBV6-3 TGTGCCAGCAGTTACCCATCCGGGACAGAGACCCAGTACTTC CASSYPSGTETQYF
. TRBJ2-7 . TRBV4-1 TGCGCCAGCAGCGGGGGGGCGGGAGTGTTCGAGCAGTACTTC CASSGGAGVFEQYF
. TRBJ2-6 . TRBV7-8 TGTGCCAGCAGCTTAGTCCCACCCTCTGGGGCCAACGTCCTGACTTTC CASSLVPPSGANVLTF
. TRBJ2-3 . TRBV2 TGTGCCAGCAGTGACAGGTTCAGCACAGATACGCAGTATTTT CASSDRFSTDTQYF
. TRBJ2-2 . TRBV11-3 TGTGCCAGCCTTATCCGGGAGAACACCGGGGAGCTGTTTTTT CASLIRENTGELFF
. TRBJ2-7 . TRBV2 TGTGCCAGCAGTATGGAGGCAGGGACCACCTACGAGCAGTACTTC CASSMEAGTTYEQYF
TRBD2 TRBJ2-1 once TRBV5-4 TGTGCCAGCAGCTTGGAACTAGCGGAATACAATGAGCAGTTCTTC CASSLELAEYNEQFF
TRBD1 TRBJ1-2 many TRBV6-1 TGTGCCAGCAGTGGTTCGACAGGGGGAAAAGGTTCCTATGGCTACACCTTC CASSGSTGGKGSYGYTF
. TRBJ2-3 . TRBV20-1 TGCAGTGCTACTGAGGGGATAAGCACAGATACGCAGTATTTT CSATEGISTDTQYF
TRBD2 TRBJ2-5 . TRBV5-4 TGTGCCAGCAGCTCATCCCTCAAGGGACTAGCGGATCCCCGTGGGACCCAGTACTTC CASSSSLKGLADPRGTQYF
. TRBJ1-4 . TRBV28 TGTGCCAGCAGTTCTTTAAAGGATGTTGAAAAACTGTTTTTT CASSSLKDVEKLFF
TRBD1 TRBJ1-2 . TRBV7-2 TGTGCCAGCAGCGGGGACAGGCTCTATGGCTACACCTTC CASSGDRLYGYTF
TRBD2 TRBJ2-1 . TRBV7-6 TGTGCCAGCAGCTTCAGACTAGCGGGAGGAAATGAGCAGTTCTTC CASSFRLAGGNEQFF
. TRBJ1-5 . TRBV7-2 TGTGCCAGCAGCTTAGGAACAGGACCCAATCAGCCCCAGCATTTT CASSLGTGPNQPQHF
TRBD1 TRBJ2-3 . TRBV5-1 TGCGCCAGCAGCCCGAACAGGGGGGATACGCAGTATTTT CASSPNRGDTQYF
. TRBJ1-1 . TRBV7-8 TGTGCCAGCAGGGATAGGGGGGACACTGAAGCTTTCTTT CASRDRGDTEAFF
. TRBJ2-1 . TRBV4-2 TGTGCCAGCAGCCAGGCCTCCGGTACAGAGCAGTTCTTC CASSQASGTEQFF
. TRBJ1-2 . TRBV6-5 TGTGCCAGCAGTTCCCCGTTGAAGGGCTACACCTTC CASSSPLKGYTF
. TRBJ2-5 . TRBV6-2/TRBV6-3 TGTGCCAGCAGCAACAGCTTACAAGAGACCCAGTACTTC CASSNSLQETQYF
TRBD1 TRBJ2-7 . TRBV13 TGTGCCAGCAGCAAGGACAGGGACTACGAGCAGTACTTC CASSKDRDYEQYF
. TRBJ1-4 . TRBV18 TGTGCCAGCTCACCTGCCACTGAAAAACTGTTTTTT CASSPATEKLFF
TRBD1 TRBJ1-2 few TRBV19 TGTGCCAGTAGTTCGCGGACAGGGAAAGAGGGCTACACCTTC CASSSRTGKEGYTF
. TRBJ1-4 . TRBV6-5 TGTGCCAGCAGGAGGGACAACATGGGCGAAAAACTGTTTTTT CASRRDNMGEKLFF
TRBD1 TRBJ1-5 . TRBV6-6 TGTGCCAGCAGCGGACAGGGGGCTGCTCAGCCCCAGCATTTT CASSGQGAAQPQHF
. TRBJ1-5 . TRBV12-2 TGTGCAAGTCGCTTAGCAGCTGCCAGGGGGCTGGGTCAGCCCCAGCATTTT CASRLAAARGLGQPQHF
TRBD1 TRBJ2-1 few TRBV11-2 TGTGCCAGCAGCCAAATAGGGCAGGGGGCACGATACAATGAGCAGTTCTTC CASSQIGQGARYNEQFF
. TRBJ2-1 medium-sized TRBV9 TGTGCCAGCAGCGTAGGGGGAGTAGGGTCCTACAATGAGCAGTTCTTC CASSVGGVGSYNEQFF
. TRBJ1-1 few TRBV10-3 TGTGCCATCAGTGAAGAGGTGCCGAACACTGAAGCTTTCTTT CAISEEVPNTEAFF
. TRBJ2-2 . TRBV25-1 TGTGCCAGCACCTCCACCTTTTCAGAATTCACCGGGGAGCTGTTTTTT CASTSTFSEFTGELFF
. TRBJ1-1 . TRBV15 TGTGCCACCAGCTCCCTTTCGGGGGGCGTTAGCACTGAAGCTTTCTTT CATSSLSGGVSTEAFF
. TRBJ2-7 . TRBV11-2 TGTGCCAGCAGCTTTATAAGTAGTGCAGGCGAGCAGTACTTC CASSFISSAGEQYF
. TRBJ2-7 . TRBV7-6 TGTGCCAGCAGCTTAGGAGGGACGGACGAGCAGTACTTC CASSLGGTDEQYF
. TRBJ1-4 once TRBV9 TGTGCCAGCAGCGTAGATGAGGCTGTAGGTGAAAAACTGTTTTTT CASSVDEAVGEKLFF
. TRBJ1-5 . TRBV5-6 TGTGCCAGCAGCTTGCGGACAAAGAATCAGCCCCAGCATTTT CASSLRTKNQPQHF
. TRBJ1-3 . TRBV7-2 TGTGCCAGCAGCTTGACAGGCAACTCTGGAAACACCATATATTTT CASSLTGNSGNTIYF
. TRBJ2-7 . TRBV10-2 TGCGCCAGCAGTGTCAGGGATGGCTCCTACGAGCAGTACTTC CASSVRDGSYEQYF
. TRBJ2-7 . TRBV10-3 TGTGCCATCAGTGAGACCCTCTACGAGCAGTACTTC CAISETLYEQYF
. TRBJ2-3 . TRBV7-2 TGTGCCAGCAGCCAGCGGGTCGGCACAGATACGCAGTATTTT CASSQRVGTDTQYF
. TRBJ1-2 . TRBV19 TGTGCCAGCCAGAACAGGGATATCTATGGCTACACCTTC CASQNRDIYGYTF
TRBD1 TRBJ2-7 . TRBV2 TGTGCCAGCAGGGCCAGGACAGGGGGGGGCTCCTACGAGCAGTACTTC CASRARTGGGSYEQYF
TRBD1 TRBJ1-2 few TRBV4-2 TGTGCCAGCAGCCCGGGACAGGGCTATGGCTACACCTTC CASSPGQGYGYTF
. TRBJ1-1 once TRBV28 TGTGCCAGCGAAACGACAGGGAACACTGAAGCTTTCTTT CASETTGNTEAFF
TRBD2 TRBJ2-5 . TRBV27 TGTGCCAGCAGTCCCCATAGCGGGAGGGCCGGAGGGACCCAGTACTTC CASSPHSGRAGGTQYF
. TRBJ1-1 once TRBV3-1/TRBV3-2 TGTGCCAGCAGGAAATGGAACACTGAAGCTTTCTTT CASRKWNTEAFF
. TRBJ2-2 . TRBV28 TGTGCCAGCAGTTTTTGGGGGCTGAACACCGGGGAGCTGTTTTTT CASSFWGLNTGELFF
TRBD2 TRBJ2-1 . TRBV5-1 TGCGCCAGCAGCTTACCCCGAAGCGGGAGTCGTCAGAATGAGCAGTTCTTC CASSLPRSGSRQNEQFF
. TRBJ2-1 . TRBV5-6 TGTGCCAGCAGCTTCTCGGGAGGGGGCTATGAGCAGTTCTTC CASSFSGGGYEQFF
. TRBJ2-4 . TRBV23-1 TGCGCCAGCAGTCAAGGAGGGACAAGACCAAACATTCAGTACTTC CASSQGGTRPNIQYF
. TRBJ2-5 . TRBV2 TGTGCCAGCAGTTCGAGAGACTACCAAGAGACCCAGTACTTC CASSSRDYQETQYF
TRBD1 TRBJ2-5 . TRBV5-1 TGCGCCAGCAGCTTGGCAGGGGGCCCTCAAGAGACCCAGTACTTC CASSLAGGPQETQYF
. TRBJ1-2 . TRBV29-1 TGCAGCGTTGACTCCGGTGGCTACACCTTC CSVDSGGYTF